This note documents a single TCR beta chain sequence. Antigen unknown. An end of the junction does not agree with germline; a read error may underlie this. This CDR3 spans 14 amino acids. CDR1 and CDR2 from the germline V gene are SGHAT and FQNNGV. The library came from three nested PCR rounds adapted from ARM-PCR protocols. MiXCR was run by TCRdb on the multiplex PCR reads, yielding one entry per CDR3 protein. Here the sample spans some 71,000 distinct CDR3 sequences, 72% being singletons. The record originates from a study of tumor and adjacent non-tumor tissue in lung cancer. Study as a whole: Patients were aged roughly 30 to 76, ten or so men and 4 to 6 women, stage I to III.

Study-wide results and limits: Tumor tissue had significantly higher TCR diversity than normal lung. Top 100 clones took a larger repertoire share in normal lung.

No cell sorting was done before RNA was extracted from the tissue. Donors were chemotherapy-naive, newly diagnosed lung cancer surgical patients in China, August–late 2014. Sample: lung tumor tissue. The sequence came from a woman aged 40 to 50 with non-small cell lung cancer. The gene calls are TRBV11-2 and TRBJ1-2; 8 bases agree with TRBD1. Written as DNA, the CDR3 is TGTGGCAGCAGCGTGCCTCAGGGGGCCTATGGCTACACTTTC. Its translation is CGSSVPQGAYGYTF.